A single sample gave rise to the 30 T cell receptor beta chains below, sequenced in a study of technical replicates of blood from several donors. Here immunoSEQ multiplex PCR was the method, and the copy in TCRdb shows in-frame clones only, minus some. The sample lists about 100,000 clones, almost 96% seen once, with 0.22% in the top ten. The sample was T cells isolated from PBMCs. The receptors shown here come from a human donor in good health.

The V gene is TRBV5-6, the J gene TRBJ1-1; weak D call: TRBD1 (5 bases). Trimming stripped 0 bases from V and 2 bases from J, with 14 bases between. Germline V lookup: CDR1 SGHDT, CDR2 YYEEEE. The CDR3 is 16 residues long. The CDR3 loop reads CASSLARQQVNTEAFF. The CDR3 bases are TGTGCCAGCAGCTTGGCCCGACAGCAAGTAAACACTGAAGCTTTCTTT.

The genes are TRBV7-6 and TRBJ2-3; 8 nucleotides line up with TRBD2. Per germline, CDR1 SGHVS and CDR2 FNYEAQ. The ends lost 2 bases at V and 3 bases at J; junction bases unmatched: 10. The CDR3 is 17 amino acids. CDR3 amino acids: CASSLSLAGIGTDTQYF. CDR3 nucleotides: TGTGCCAGCAGCTTATCCCTAGCGGGTATTGGTACAGATACGCAGTATTTT. Full variable domain (remainder filled in from reference TRBV7-6 and TRBJ2-3): GAGVSQSPRYKVTKRGQDVALRCDPISGHVSLYWYRQALGQGPEFLTYFNYEAQQDKSGLPNDRFSAERPEGSISTLTIQRTEQRDSAMYRCASSLSLAGIGTDTQYFGPGTRLTVL.

The chain carries TRBV11-1 and TRBJ2-1, with D tentatively TRBD1 (5 bases). The V end lost 0 bases, the J end lost 6 bases, and 18 bases lay between the germline ends. The CDR3 is 17 residues long. CDR1 is SGHAT, CDR2 FQDESV, per germline (reference sequence). The CDR3 sequence: CASSLAVNQGWSNEQFF. The CDR3 bases are TGTGCCAGCAGCTTAGCGGTTAACCAGGGTTGGTCCAATGAGCAGTTCTTC.

The chain joins TRBV5-6 to TRBJ1-2; D might be TRBD1 (5 bases). This CDR3 spans 14 amino acids. Germline V gene sequence: CDR1 SGHDT, CDR2 YYEEEE. V lost 4 bases, J lost 7 bases, and 17 bases lay in between. CDR3 residues: CASSRGSGGFGYTF. The DNA of the CDR3 is TGTGCCAGCAGCCGGGGGTCTGGGGGTTTTGGCTACACCTTC.

The J gene is TRBJ1-1, the V gene TRBV9; 12 bases match TRBD1. Germline CDR1 reads SGDLS; CDR2 reads YYNGEE. J lost 0 bases, V lost 4 bases, and 7 bases had no gene match. This CDR3 spans 17 amino acids. CDR3 residues: CASSTPGQGAVNTEAFF. For the CDR3, the DNA is TGTGCCAGCAGCACTCCGGGACAGGGGGCCGTGAACACTGAAGCTTTCTTT.

The chain uses TRBV2 and TRBJ1-5, with 7 positions matching TRBD1. V lost 4 bases, J lost 6 bases, and 6 bases stayed unmatched. The germline CDR1 and CDR2 sequences are SNHLY and FYNNEI. The CDR3 has 14 residues. The CDR3 sequence is CASSVAQGPQPQHF. CDR3 nucleotide sequence: TGTGCCAGCAGTGTCGCACAGGGGCCTCAGCCCCAGCATTTT.

The chain couples TRBV4-1 to TRBJ2-7; 8 bases fit TRBD1. Germline CDR1 and CDR2: MGHRA and YSYEKL. J lost 7 bases, V lost 4 bases, and 3 bases had no gene match. The CDR3 sequence is 12 residues long. For the CDR3, the DNA is TGCGCCAGCAGCCCAGGGGGCGGTGAGCAGTACTTC. This gives the protein CASSPGGGEQYF.

This chain links TRBV6-6 with TRBJ1-2; 7 nucleotides match TRBD1. The CDR3 loop spans 16 amino acids. V was pared by 3 bases and J by 4 bases, with 11 bases of the junction left unmatched. Germline values: CDR1 MNHNY, CDR2 SVGAGI (reference sequence). This CDR3 is CASSYDRQGTPYGYTF. The CDR3 coding sequence is TGTGCCAGCAGTTATGATCGACAGGGAACCCCCTATGGCTACACCTTC.

This chain links TRBV4-2 with TRBJ2-7, with D possibly matching TRBD2 (7 bases). V was trimmed by 1 base and J by 5 bases, leaving 18 bases between them. The CDR3 totals 16 residues. Per the germline V gene, CDR1 is LGHNA and CDR2 is YNFKEQ. This CDR3 is CASSQGGGRGINEQYF. Written as DNA, the CDR3 is TGTGCCAGCAGCCAAGGGGGGGGCAGGGGTATAAACGAGCAGTACTTC.

This sequence joins TRBV5-1 and TRBJ2-1, with unresolved D. CDR1 is SGHRS, CDR2 YFSETQ, per germline. Trimming removed 4 bases from V and 4 bases from J, with 9 bases in between. The CDR3 consists of 13 residues. The CDR3 region has the DNA TGCGCCAGCAGCGGGCTAACTTACAATGAGCAGTTCTTC. Amino acid sequence: CASSGLTYNEQFF.

The chain has TRBV30 and TRBJ1-1; 7 bases align to TRBD1. In germline, CDR1 is GTSNPN, CDR2 SVGIG (reference sequence). This CDR3 spans 14 amino acids. Trimming took 3 bases from V and 7 from J; bases not matched to a gene: 11. CDR3 DNA: TGTGCCTGGAGCGACGACAGGGTCCGTAATGAAGCTTTCTTT. The encoded protein is CAWSDDRVRNEAFF.

The rearrangement uses TRBV28 and TRBJ2-1; 15 nucleotides agree with TRBD2. The ends lost 3 bases at V and 2 bases at J; junction bases unmatched: 5. The CDR3 covers 18 residues. Per germline, CDR1 MDHEN and CDR2 SYDVKM. CDR3 amino acids: CASSFGLAGGLAYNEQFF. CDR3 coding DNA: TGTGCCAGCAGTTTCGGACTAGCGGGGGGGCTAGCCTACAATGAGCAGTTCTTC. The full variable domain, completed using reference TRBV28 and TRBJ2-1, is DVKVTQSSRYLVKRTGEKVFLECVQDMDHENMFWYRQDPGLGLRLIYFSYDVKMKEKGDIPEGYSVSREKKERFSLILESASTNQTSMYLCASSFGLAGGLAYNEQFFGPGTRLTVL.

This sequence joins TRBV18 and TRBJ1-5; 7 bases line up with TRBD1. There are 16 residues in the CDR3. Germline lookup yields CDR1 KGHSH and CDR2 LQKENI. With V trimmed by 3 bases and J by 6 bases, 11 bases remained unmatched. CDR3 residues: CASSPGDSSIGQPQHF. For the CDR3, the DNA is TGTGCCAGCTCACCGGGGGACAGCTCTATAGGTCAGCCCCAGCATTTT.

V and J are TRBV9 and TRBJ2-7; TRBD2 is a possible D gene (5 bases). Trimming shortened V by 4 bases and J by 0 bases, and 11 bases separated the two germline ends. This CDR3 contains 14 residues. CDR1 SGDLS and CDR2 YYNGEE come from the germline V gene. CDR3 in DNA: TGTGCCAGCAGCCCGACCGGGGACTCCTACGAGCAGTACTTC. Its translation: CASSPTGDSYEQYF.

This rearrangement joins TRBV7-6 to TRBJ2-5; no reliable D call. The germline gives CDR1 SGHVS, CDR2 FNYEAQ. The CDR3 has 12 residues. Trimming removed 5 bases at V and 8 bases at J, with 12 bases between. The CDR3 DNA is TGTGCCAGCAGCCCCTTTCGAGGAACCCAGTACTTC. As protein: CASSPFRGTQYF.

The rearrangement joins TRBV7-8 to TRBJ1-4, with D possibly TRBD1 on 5 matching bases. The CDR3 length is 16 residues. V lost 1 base and J 6 bases, leaving 15 bases between the germline ends. Germline-derived CDR1 and CDR2 are SGHVS and FQNEAQ. This CDR3 reads CASSLVTQGHYEKLFF. The CDR3 DNA sequence: TGTGCCAGCAGCTTAGTAACCCAGGGTCACTATGAAAAACTGTTTTTT.

V and J are TRBV10-2 and TRBJ2-5, with 9 nucleotides matching TRBD1. Germline V gene data show CDR1 as WSHSY and CDR2 as SAAADI. Unmatched junction bases numbered 5, after V lost 1 base and J lost 5 bases. The CDR3 spans 15 residues. In DNA form, the CDR3 reads TGCGCCAGCAGTGAGTGGGACAGGGCGCGGGAGACCCAGTACTTC. Protein product: CASSEWDRARETQYF.

This clone occurred once. The chain couples TRBV28 to TRBJ2-7; TRBD2 agrees at 10 bases. CDR3 length: 15 residues. The V and J ends lost 6 bases and 2 bases, in that order; junction bases with no gene match: 7. In germline, CDR1 is MDHEN, CDR2 SYDVKM. This CDR3 reads CASSLGSGRAYEQYF. The CDR3 region has the DNA TGTGCCAGCAGCCTGGGAAGCGGGAGGGCCTACGAGCAGTACTTC. The variable domain in full, with the rest retrieved from reference TRBV28 and TRBJ2-7, is DVKVTQSSRYLVKRTGEKVFLECVQDMDHENMFWYRQDPGLGLRLIYFSYDVKMKEKGDIPEGYSVSREKKERFSLILESASTNQTSMYLCASSLGSGRAYEQYFGPGTRLTVT.

CDR3 amino acids: CASSDRGENGYTF. DNA of the CDR3: TGTGCCAGCAGTGACAGGGGGGAAAATGGCTACACCTTC. The rearrangement uses TRBV2 and TRBJ1-2; 7 bases agree with TRBD1. There are 13 residues in the CDR3. V shed 3 bases, J shed 6 bases, and the junction held 4 bases outside the gene matches. Per the germline V gene, CDR1 is SNHLY and CDR2 is FYNNEI.

A remark on this clone: Distinct nucleotide sequences in the sample also encode this CDR3. This rearrangement joins TRBV6-5 to TRBJ2-7, with TRBD1 identical over 7 bases. The germline gives CDR1 MNHEY, CDR2 SVGAGI. CDR3 size: 14 residues. V was clipped by 6 bases and J by 3 bases; unmatched bases: 8. The CDR3 sequence is CASRNRGAFYEQYF. The CDR3 DNA sequence: TGTGCCAGCAGGAACAGGGGAGCGTTCTACGAGCAGTACTTC.

The chain has TRBV9 and TRBJ2-5, with a tentative D call TRBD2 (6 bases). The germline V gene encodes CDR1 SGDLS and CDR2 YYNGEE. Trimming took off 2 bases at V and 4 bases at J, with 12 bases between the two ends. The CDR3 is 14 amino acids. CDR3 nucleotides: TGTGCCAGCAGCGTCTCACTAGCAGCAGAGACCCAGTACTTC. Residues: CASSVSLAAETQYF.

The V call is TRBV27, the J call TRBJ2-5; TRBD1 agrees at 10 bases. The ends lost 5 bases at V and 7 bases at J; junction bases unmatched: 13. Germline assignment: CDR1 MNHEY and CDR2 SMNVEV (reference sequence). The CDR3 covers 16 residues. The CDR3 bases are TGTGCCAGCAGTCCCCCCGGGGACAGGGGTGTTGGGACCCAGTACTTC. This codes for CASSPPGDRGVGTQYF.

This chain connects TRBV28 to TRBJ1-5; D remains unclear. Trimming stripped 10 bases from V and 7 bases from J, with 14 bases between. The CDR3 is 12 amino acids. CDR1 is MDHEN and CDR2 is SYDVKM in the germline V gene. The CDR3 is CATEGLEQPQHF. The CDR3 DNA reads as TGTGCCACCGAGGGATTAGAACAGCCCCAGCATTTT.

This rearrangement joins TRBV6-1 to TRBJ2-3; D remains ambiguous. V lost 2 bases to trimming and J lost 8 bases, with 17 bases between them. The CDR3 loop spans 15 amino acids. Germline V gene data show CDR1 as MNHNS and CDR2 as SASEGT. CDR3 in amino acids: CASSEQVDSMVTQYF. The CDR3, as DNA: TGTGCCAGCAGTGAACAGGTTGATAGTATGGTTACGCAGTATTTT.

In this sample, this clone turned up once. The V and J genes are TRBV7-3 and TRBJ1-1; no firm D call. Trimming left V 5 bases short and J 4 bases short, with 11 bases between. Germline V gene lookup returns CDR1 SGHTA and CDR2 FQGTGA. The CDR3 contains 13 residues. DNA of the CDR3: TGTGCCAGCAGCGAAGGAGGTAGCACTGAAGCTTTCTTT. This sequence encodes CASSEGGSTEAFF.

The chain joins TRBV6-4 to TRBJ2-1; 9 bases are a match to TRBD2. Germline V gene data show CDR1 as MRHNA and CDR2 as SNTAGT. The ends lost 6 bases at V and 4 bases at J; junction bases unmatched: 4. The CDR3 length is 14 residues. The CDR3 coding sequence is TGTGCCAGCAGCCCGACTAGCGGATACAATGAGCAGTTCTTC. Amino acids: CASSPTSGYNEQFF.

V and J are TRBV4-2 and TRBJ2-1; 11 bases match TRBD2. The CDR3 spans 17 residues. With 4 bases clipped from V and 3 bases from J, the junction kept 8 bases outside the gene matches. Germline loops: CDR1 LGHNA, CDR2 YNFKEQ. The CDR3 here is CASSPELAGAVYNEQFF. CDR3 DNA sequence: TGTGCCAGCAGCCCAGAACTAGCGGGAGCGGTCTACAATGAGCAGTTCTTC.

The gene calls are TRBV7-9 and TRBJ1-2; 7 nucleotides line up with TRBD1. The CDR3 covers 15 residues. In germline, CDR1 is SEHNR, CDR2 FQNEAQ (reference sequence). The J segment lost 3 bases and the V segment lost 6 bases, leaving 10 bases of the junction unmatched. Here the CDR3 DNA reads TGTGCCAGCAGTCAGACAGGGACCGGCGACTATGGCTACACCTTC. Translated: CASSQTGTGDYGYTF. Complete variable domain (other parts from reference TRBV7-9 and TRBJ1-2): DTGVSQNPRHKITKRGQNVTFRCDPISEHNRLYWYRQTLGQGPEFLTYFQNEAQLEKSRLLSDRFSAERPKGSFSTLEIQRTEQGDSAMYLCASSQTGTGDYGYTFGSGTRLTVV.

This chain joins TRBV11-2 and TRBJ2-7; 11 nucleotides align to TRBD2. CDR1 is SGHAT, CDR2 FQNNGV, per germline. The trim removed 1 base at V and 3 bases at J, leaving 14 bases unmatched. The CDR3 is 19 amino acids. The CDR3 DNA follows: TGTGCCAGCAGCTTAGGGGTTGGATGGGGGACTAGCGGCCTCTACGAGCAGTACTTC. It translates to CASSLGVGWGTSGLYEQYF.

The CDR3 here is CASSQEGQVTYSGNQPQHF. The DNA of the CDR3 is TGCGCCAGCAGCCAAGAGGGACAGGTGACGTATAGCGGCAATCAGCCCCAGCATTTT. The chain has TRBV4-1 and TRBJ1-5, with TRBD1 matching over 8 bases. Germline CDR1 MGHRA, CDR2 YSYEKL. The V segment lost 0 bases and the J segment 2 bases; nucleotides outside the gene matches: 12. The CDR3 runs 19 residues.